This T cell receptor (beta chain) was sequenced in a study of molecular identifiers for immune sequencing clone quantification. TCRdb independently ran MiXCR on the PCR reads; one entry per CDR3 protein. The sample holds around 480,000 distinct CDR3 sequences; around 23% are singletons and the top ten take 0.7% to 0.9%. V was trimmed by 0 bases and J by 4 bases, leaving 12 bases between them. The CDR3 spans 15 residues. Per the germline V gene, CDR1 is LGHNA and CDR2 is YNFKEQ. The chain carries TRBV4-2 and TRBJ2-5, with a weak D call TRBD2 (5 bases). The TCR comes from a human donor in good health. Some libraries in this study had Jurkat cell RNA spiked in. The sequencing sample was made of naive CD8+ T cells from blood, with Jurkat cell RNA spiked in. Subset described: FACS-sorted CD8+CD4-CCR7+CD45RA+ naive T cells. The CDR3 nucleotides read TGTGCCAGCAGCCAAGATTTTATTCGGGGAGAGACCCAGTACTTC. It yields the protein CASSQDFIRGETQYF.